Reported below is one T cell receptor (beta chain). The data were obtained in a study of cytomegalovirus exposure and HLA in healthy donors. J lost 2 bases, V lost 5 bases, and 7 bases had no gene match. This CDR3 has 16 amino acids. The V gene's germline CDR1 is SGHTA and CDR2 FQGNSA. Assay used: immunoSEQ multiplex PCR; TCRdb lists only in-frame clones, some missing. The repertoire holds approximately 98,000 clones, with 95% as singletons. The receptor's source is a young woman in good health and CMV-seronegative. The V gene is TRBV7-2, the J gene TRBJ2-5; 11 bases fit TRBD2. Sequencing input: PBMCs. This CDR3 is CASSPRTSGPQETQYF. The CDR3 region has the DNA TGTGCCAGCAGCCCGCGGACTAGCGGGCCACAAGAGACCCAGTACTTC.